This TCR beta chain appears in the sequencing data of a study of cytomegalovirus exposure and HLA in healthy donors. Findings of the study overall: A prior analysis recorded that most TCR beta V segments were productive about 87% or about 30% of the time.

V shed 2 bases and J 4 bases; nucleotides not matched to a gene: 9. The CDR3 has 17 residues. The germline CDR1 and CDR2 sequences are SGHNT and YYREEE (reference sequence). It was with 60 Vbeta and 13 Jbeta primers that the PCR ran. Only in-frame clones appear in the TCRdb table, and some are missing; sequencing was by immunoSEQ multiplex PCR. The sample has approximately 85,000 clones, less than 65% seen once. This clone was seen a handful of times. Its antigen is undetermined. The gene calls are TRBV5-4 and TRBJ1-2, with 12 nucleotides matching TRBD1. Material for sequencing was PBMCs. This receptor was taken from a woman in her twenties or thirties in good health and CMV-seropositive. The CDR3 is CASSLPTGTGGGYGYTF. CDR3 bases: TGTGCCAGCAGCTTACCTACCGGGACAGGGGGCGGCTATGGCTACACCTTC.